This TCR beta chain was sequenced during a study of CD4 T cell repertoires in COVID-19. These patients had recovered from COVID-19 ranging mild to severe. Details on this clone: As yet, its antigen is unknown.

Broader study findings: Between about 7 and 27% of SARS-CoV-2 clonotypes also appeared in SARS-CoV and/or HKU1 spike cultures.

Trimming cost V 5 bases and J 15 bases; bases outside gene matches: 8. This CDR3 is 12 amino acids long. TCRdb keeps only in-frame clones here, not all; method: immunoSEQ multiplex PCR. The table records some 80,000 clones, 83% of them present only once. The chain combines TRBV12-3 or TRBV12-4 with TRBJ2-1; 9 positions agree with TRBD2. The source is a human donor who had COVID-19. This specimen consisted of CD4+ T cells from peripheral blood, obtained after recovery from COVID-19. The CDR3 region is CASSPGLAFLFF. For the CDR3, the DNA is TGTGCCAGCAGTCCGGGACTAGCCTTTCTGTTCTTC.